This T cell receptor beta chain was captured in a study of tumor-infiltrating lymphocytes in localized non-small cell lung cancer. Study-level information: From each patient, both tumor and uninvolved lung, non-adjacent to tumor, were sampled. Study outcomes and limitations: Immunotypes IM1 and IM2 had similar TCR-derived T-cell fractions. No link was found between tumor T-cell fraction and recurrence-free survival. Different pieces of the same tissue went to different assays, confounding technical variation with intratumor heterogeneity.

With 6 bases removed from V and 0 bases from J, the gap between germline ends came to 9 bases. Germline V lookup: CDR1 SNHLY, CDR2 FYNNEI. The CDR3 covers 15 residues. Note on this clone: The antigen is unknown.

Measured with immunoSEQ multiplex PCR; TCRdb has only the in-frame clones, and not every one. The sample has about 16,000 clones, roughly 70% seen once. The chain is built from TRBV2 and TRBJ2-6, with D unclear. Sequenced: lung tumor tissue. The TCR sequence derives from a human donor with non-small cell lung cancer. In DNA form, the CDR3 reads TGTGCCAGCAGCCCCTCAAACTCTGGGGCCAACGTCCTGACTTTC. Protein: CASSPSNSGANVLTF.